This T cell receptor (beta chain) stems from a study of blood T cell repertoires in COVID-19. Here immunoSEQ multiplex PCR was the method, and the copy in TCRdb shows in-frame clones only, minus some. The profile shows more than 85,000 clones, roughly four fifths of them singletons. There are 15 residues in the CDR3. Germline assignment: CDR1 SNHLY and CDR2 FYNNEI. V was pared by 7 bases and J by 1 base, with 8 bases of the junction left unmatched. Source material: peripheral blood. The chain couples TRBV2 to TRBJ1-1, with TRBD1 identical over 8 bases. The TCR sequence derives from a middle-aged man with active or convalescent COVID-19. CDR3 bases: TGTGCCAGCACCTCAGACAGGGGCAAGAACACTGAAGCTTTCTTT. Amino acids: CASTSDRGKNTEAFF.